This passage covers 9 T cell receptor beta chains from one sample sequenced in a study of T cell repertoires in cytomegalovirus infection. TCRdb redid the calling of the reads with MiXCR, one entry per CDR3 protein. This table has under 350,000 distinct CDR3 sequences, roughly a fifth appearing once. For these receptors, no antigen is known. The source was cultured PBMCs, collected from culture after CMV antigen stimulation. All receptors derive from a human donor in good health (CMV status not recorded). Some clones in this sample may be carry-over from other donors' samples.

The genes are TRBV30 and TRBJ2-5; D possibly corresponds to TRBD2 (5 bases). The germline V and J ends were trimmed by 0 bases and 2 bases, with 7 bases remaining between them. The CDR3 extends over 13 amino acids. The germline V gene has CDR1 GTSNPN and CDR2 SVGIG (reference sequence). This CDR3 is CAWSVSEQETQYF. The CDR3, as DNA: TGTGCCTGGAGTGTTAGCGAGCAAGAGACCCAGTACTTC. Combining the CDR3 with reference TRBV30 and TRBJ2-5 gives the whole variable domain SQTIHQWPATLVQPVGSPLSLECTVEGTSNPNLYWYRQAAGRGLQLLFYSVGIGQISSEVPQNLSASRPQDRQFILSSKKLLLSDSGFYLCAWSVSEQETQYFGPGTRLLVL.

The chain uses TRBV6-2 or TRBV6-3 and TRBJ1-1; 7 bases are shared with TRBD1. The CDR3 is 15 residues long. V shed 5 bases, J shed 0 bases, and the junction held 6 bases outside the gene matches. Germline CDR1 and CDR2: MNHEY and SVGEGT. CDR3 in amino acids: CASSHLQGMNTEAFF. The DNA of the CDR3 is TGTGCCAGCAGTCATTTACAGGGGATGAACACTGAAGCTTTCTTT.

This sequence joins TRBV19 and TRBJ1-5; possibly TRBD1 for D (6 bases). Germline lookup yields CDR1 LNHDA and CDR2 SQIVND (reference sequence). This CDR3 comprises 19 residues. The germline V and J ends were trimmed by 7 bases and 0 bases, with 25 bases remaining between them. This chain's CDR3 is CASTPPGWGAGISNQPQHF. The CDR3, as DNA: TGTGCCAGTACCCCCCCAGGGTGGGGGGCCGGCATTAGCAATCAGCCCCAGCATTTT.

This clonotype was counted many times. This chain links TRBV7-2 with TRBJ1-3; D is possibly TRBD1 (6 bases). Trimming cost V 1 base and J 2 bases, with 12 bases left between them. The CDR3 runs to 16 residues. The germline CDR1 and CDR2 sequences are SGHTA and FQGNSA. The CDR3 reads CASSLVSGGPGNTIYF. The CDR3 bases are TGTGCCAGCAGCTTAGTCTCTGGGGGCCCTGGAAACACCATATATTTT.

The chain links TRBV12-5 to TRBJ1-1; D remains unclear. Per the germline V gene, CDR1 is LGHNT and CDR2 is FRNRAP. The CDR3 covers 15 residues. The V end lost 1 base, the J end lost 7 bases, and 16 bases lay between the germline ends. This CDR3 is CASGLAPLGKSEAFF. CDR3 in DNA: TGTGCTAGTGGTTTGGCACCCCTGGGGAAGAGTGAAGCTTTCTTT.

V usage is TRBV3-1 and J usage is TRBJ1-3, with 10 bases aligning to TRBD1. Germline V gene lookup returns CDR1 LGHDT and CDR2 YNNKEL (reference sequence). V shed 1 base and J 0 bases; nucleotides not matched to a gene: 9. The CDR3 has 19 residues. CDR3 residues: CASSQAPGQGIDSGNTIYF. The CDR3 nucleotides are TGTGCCAGCAGCCAAGCACCGGGACAGGGGATTGACTCTGGAAACACCATATATTTT.

V is TRBV7-9 and J is TRBJ2-7; perhaps TRBD1 as D (5 bases). Trimming took off 4 bases at V and 5 bases at J, with 15 bases between the two ends. From germline, CDR1 is SEHNR and CDR2 FQNEAQ (reference sequence). The CDR3 has 14 residues. In DNA, the CDR3 is TGTGCCAGCAGCTCGCCGTTTGAACAGGACGAGCAGTACGTC. Residues: CASSSPFEQDEQYV.

In its sample, this clonotype was seen a few times. This sequence joins TRBV6-2 or TRBV6-3 and TRBJ2-1, with 10 bases aligning to TRBD2. Looked up from germline, CDR1 is MNHEY and CDR2 is SVGEGT. V was clipped by 6 bases and J by 9 bases; unmatched bases: 11. The CDR3 length is 15 residues. The CDR3 is CASRKAGGPFGEQFF. In DNA form, the CDR3 reads TGTGCCAGCAGGAAAGCGGGAGGGCCTTTTGGTGAGCAGTTCTTC.

This clonotype was observed a handful of times. The V and J genes are TRBV15 and TRBJ1-5, with 7 bases fitting TRBD1. Germline V gene data show CDR1 as LNHNV and CDR2 as YYDKDF (reference sequence). The length of the CDR3 is 16 residues. Losses at the gene ends were 0 bases for V and 3 bases for J; bases not matched to a gene: 5. For the CDR3, the DNA is TGTGCCACCAGCAGAGATTATAGGGGGCACAATCAGCCCCAGCATTTT. It translates to CATSRDYRGHNQPQHF.